This entry is about one T cell receptor beta chain. This record comes from a study of blood T cell repertoires in COVID-19. Study-wide context: The United States, Italy and Spain provided the acute and convalescent COVID-19 samples. Nucleic acid was either cDNA or gDNA, and it came from T cells, B-cell-depleted T cells, or PBMCs.

In the authors' methods: Estimated nucleated cell counts came from reference gene primer amplification. Using immunoSEQ multiplex PCR, the repertoire was profiled, and TCRdb retains in-frame clones only, with some absent. Clonal size and the V and J genes are those of that table, whereas D and trimming came from the DNA. This sample has about 270,000 clones, with about 87% found just once. This CDR3 comprises 16 residues. Looked up from germline, CDR1 is SGHTA and CDR2 is FQGNSA. Germline trimming cut 0 bases from V and 4 bases from J; bases unmatched to any gene: 7. The rearrangement joins TRBV7-2 to TRBJ2-5; 8 nucleotides line up with TRBD2. The sequence derives from a man aged 55-75 years who had recovered from COVID-19. The specimen sequenced was peripheral blood. CDR3 protein: CASSLAGAGVPETQYF. The CDR3 DNA follows: TGTGCCAGCAGCTTAGCCGGAGCGGGGGTTCCAGAGACCCAGTACTTC. Using reference TRBV7-2 and TRBJ2-5 for the parts outside the CDR3, the full variable domain is GAGVSQSPSNKVTEKGKDVELRCDPISGHTALYWYRQSLGQGLEFLIYFQGNSAPDKSGLPSDRFSAERTGGSVSTLTIQRTQQEDSAVYLCASSLAGAGVPETQYFGPGTRLLVL.